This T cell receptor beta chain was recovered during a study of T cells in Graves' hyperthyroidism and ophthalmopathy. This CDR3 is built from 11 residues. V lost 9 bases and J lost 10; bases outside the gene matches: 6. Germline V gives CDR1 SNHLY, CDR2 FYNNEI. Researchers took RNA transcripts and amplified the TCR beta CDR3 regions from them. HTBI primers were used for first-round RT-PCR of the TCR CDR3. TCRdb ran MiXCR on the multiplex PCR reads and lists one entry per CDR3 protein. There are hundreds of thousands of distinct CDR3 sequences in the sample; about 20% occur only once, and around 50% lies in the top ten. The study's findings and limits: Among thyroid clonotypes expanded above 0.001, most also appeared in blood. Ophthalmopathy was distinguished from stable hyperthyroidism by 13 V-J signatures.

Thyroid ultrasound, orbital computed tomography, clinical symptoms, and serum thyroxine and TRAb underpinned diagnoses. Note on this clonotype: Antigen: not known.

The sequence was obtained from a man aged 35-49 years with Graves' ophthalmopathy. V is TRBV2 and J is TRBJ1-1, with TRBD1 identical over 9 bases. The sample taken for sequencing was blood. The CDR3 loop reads CASTGGSGAFF. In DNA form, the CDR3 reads TGTGCCAGTACAGGGGGCAGCGGAGCTTTCTTT.